This TCR beta chain was captured by sequencing in a study of vaccination and CD4 T cells after COVID-19. The V segment lost 3 bases and the J segment 3 bases; nucleotides outside the gene matches: 4. The CDR3 is made up of 14 amino acids. The germline CDR1 and CDR2 sequences are SGHTA and FQGNSA. Regarding this clonotype: The target antigen is unknown.

Sequencing of cultured CD4+ T cell DNA used the Oncomine TCR Beta short-read assay. MiXCR, applied by TCRdb to the PCR reads, yields one record per CDR3 protein. The table records over 25,000 distinct CDR3 sequences, 62% of them present only once. Treatment noted: roughly 11-day PBMC culture with coronavirus spike peptide pools or control peptides (ViraFEST assay). This specimen was CD4+ T cells from blood, cultured in vitro, taken after SARS-CoV-2 vaccination. This TCR derives from a human donor who received a COVID-19 vaccine. The chain recombines TRBV7-2 with TRBJ1-2; 7 nucleotides match TRBD1. The CDR3 region has the DNA TGTGCCAGCAGCTTGCGGGGACAGCACTATGGCTACACCTTC. It specifies CASSLRGQHYGYTF.